The sequence of this T cell receptor beta chain was determined in a study of T cell responses to AZD1222 COVID-19 vaccine. Study conclusions and caveats: The study found vaccine-associated CD4 TCRs spanning spike, dominant at 160-218 and 743-854. Clonal diversity was possibly underestimated; the donors were predominantly white British and more often female.

Comment on this clone: Its specificity is unknown.

The CDR3 sequence is 18 residues long. In germline, CDR1 is LGHDT, CDR2 YNNKEL (reference sequence). V lost 4 bases and J 0 bases, leaving 19 bases between the germline ends. The assay was immunoSEQ multiplex PCR, and TCRdb's table has in-frame clones only and misses some. The data hold 130,000 to 150,000 clones, with more than 90% observed a single time. The specimen comprised peripheral blood, sampled on day 0 of AZD1222 vaccination. This clonotype was obtained from an adult in good health. The rearrangement uses TRBV3-1 (or the pseudogene TRBV3-2) and TRBJ2-4; D may be TRBD1 (5 bases). CDR3 nucleotides: TGTGCCAGCAGCCCTCAAGGGGCGAGTGAACTAGCCAAAAACATTCAGTACTTC. It yields the protein CASSPQGASELAKNIQYF.